Listed below are T cell receptor beta chains from one sample, sequenced in a study of identical twins' blood T cells. Each CDR3 protein is one row after TCRdb ran MiXCR on the 5' RACE reads. This table has a few hundred thousand distinct CDR3 sequences, about 28% appearing once. Sequenced sample: PBMCs. These receptor sequences come from a woman between 18 and 55 years old in good health. CDR3s include the opening cysteine and the closing phenylalanine or tryptophan. Fields, in order: J gene, D gene, V gene, clone size, CDR3 DNA, CDR3 protein. A D gene is named only where the DNA matches it firmly. Rows may omit the clone size; those that give it use once, few, many or a size class.

J: TRBJ2-1
D: NA
V: TRBV29-1
size: NA
DNA: TGCAGCACCGGACAGTTCAAATACAATGAGCAGTTCTTC
CDR3: CSTGQFKYNEQFF

J: TRBJ2-3
D: TRBD1
V: TRBV19
size: NA
DNA: TGTGCCAGTAGTCACCCCCGGACAGGGCGGACAGATACGCAGTATTTT
CDR3: CASSHPRTGRTDTQYF

J: TRBJ2-7
D: NA
V: TRBV13
size: NA
DNA: TGTGCCTCCTGTCACGAGCAGTACTTC
CDR3: CASCHEQYF

J: TRBJ1-1
D: NA
V: TRBV12-3/TRBV12-4
size: NA
DNA: TGTACCAGCAGTTTAGCGGCGAGGAACACTGAAGCTTTCTTT
CDR3: CTSSLAARNTEAFF

J: TRBJ1-5
D: TRBD1
V: TRBV6-5
size: many
DNA: TGTGCCAGCTCAGCCGGGACAGCTAGCAATCAGCCCCAGCATTTT
CDR3: CASSAGTASNQPQHF

J: TRBJ1-2
D: NA
V: TRBV13
size: few
DNA: TGTGCCAGCAGCCCTGCCCCAGGACAGCCGATTTATGGCTACACCTTC
CDR3: CASSPAPGQPIYGYTF

J: TRBJ1-1
D: NA
V: TRBV20-1
size: NA
DNA: TGCAGTGCTAGCGTACAGTCGAACACTGAAGCTTTCTTT
CDR3: CSASVQSNTEAFF

J: TRBJ2-1
D: TRBD2
V: TRBV7-2
size: NA
DNA: TGTGCCAGCAGTTCCGGGACTAGCGGCTACAATGAGCAGTTCTTC
CDR3: CASSSGTSGYNEQFF

J: TRBJ1-1
D: NA
V: TRBV7-9
size: NA
DNA: TGTGCCAGCAGCCTGGAGTCTCCGAACACTGAAGCTTTCTTT
CDR3: CASSLESPNTEAFF

J: TRBJ2-3
D: NA
V: TRBV7-6
size: NA
DNA: TGTGCCAGCAGCTCAACTCGGGGCCCAGATACGCAGTATTTT
CDR3: CASSSTRGPDTQYF

J: TRBJ2-3
D: TRBD1
V: TRBV6-1
size: many
DNA: TGTGCCAGCAGTGAGGGACAGGGGGCAGATACGCAGTATTTT
CDR3: CASSEGQGADTQYF

J: TRBJ2-3
D: TRBD2
V: TRBV20-1
size: many
DNA: TGCAGTGCTAGAAACCTAGCGGGAGATGGAGATACGCAGTATTTT
CDR3: CSARNLAGDGDTQYF

J: TRBJ1-1
D: NA
V: TRBV5-1
size: NA
DNA: TGCGCCAGCAGCTTGGCGGAGGGGTTTGAAGCTTTCTTT
CDR3: CASSLAEGFEAFF

J: TRBJ2-3
D: NA
V: TRBV21-1
size: few
DNA: TGTGCCAGCAGCAGGACGGGGAGCACAGATACGCAGTATTTT
CDR3: CASSRTGSTDTQYF

J: TRBJ2-2
D: NA
V: TRBV27
size: few
DNA: TGTGCCAGCAGTTTACAGGGGAGGGGCGGGGAGCTGTTTTTT
CDR3: CASSLQGRGGELFF

J: TRBJ1-1
D: NA
V: TRBV6-2/TRBV6-3
size: many
DNA: TGTGCCAGCAGATTCATGACGATCGGGGACACTGAAGCTTTCTTT
CDR3: CASRFMTIGDTEAFF